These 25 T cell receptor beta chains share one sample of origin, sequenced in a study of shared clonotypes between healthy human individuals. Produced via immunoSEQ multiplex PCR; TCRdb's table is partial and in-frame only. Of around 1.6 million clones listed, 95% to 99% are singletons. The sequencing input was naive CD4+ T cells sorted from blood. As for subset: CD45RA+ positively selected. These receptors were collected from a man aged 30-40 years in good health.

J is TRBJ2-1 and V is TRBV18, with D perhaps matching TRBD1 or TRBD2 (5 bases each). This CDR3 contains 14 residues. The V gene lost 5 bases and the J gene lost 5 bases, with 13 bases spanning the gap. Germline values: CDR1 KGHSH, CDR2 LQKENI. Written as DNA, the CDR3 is TGTGCCAGCTCATCCGGGACGGCAAACAATGAGCAGTTCTTC. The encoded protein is CASSSGTANNEQFF.

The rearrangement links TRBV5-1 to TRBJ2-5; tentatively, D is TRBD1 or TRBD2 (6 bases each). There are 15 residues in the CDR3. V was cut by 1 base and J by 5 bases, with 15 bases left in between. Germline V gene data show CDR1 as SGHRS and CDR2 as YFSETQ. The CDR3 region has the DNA TGCGCCAGCAGCTTGTCCCGGGGGCGCGGGGAGACCCAGTACTTC. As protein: CASSLSRGRGETQYF.

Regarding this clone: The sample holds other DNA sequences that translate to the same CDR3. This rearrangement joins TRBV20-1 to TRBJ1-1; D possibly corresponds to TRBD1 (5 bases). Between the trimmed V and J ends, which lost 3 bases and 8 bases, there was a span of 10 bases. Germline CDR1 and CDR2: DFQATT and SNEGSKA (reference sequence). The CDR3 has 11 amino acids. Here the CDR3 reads CSARRQGEAFF. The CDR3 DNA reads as TGCAGTGCTAGGCGTCAGGGAGAAGCTTTCTTT.

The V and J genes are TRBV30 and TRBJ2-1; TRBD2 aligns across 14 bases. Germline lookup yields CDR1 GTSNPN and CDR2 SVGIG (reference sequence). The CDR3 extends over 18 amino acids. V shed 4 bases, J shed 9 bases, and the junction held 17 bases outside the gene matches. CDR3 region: CAWNFRRLAGGLNSEQFF. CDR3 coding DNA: TGTGCCTGGAACTTCCGACGACTAGCGGGAGGGCTGAATAGTGAGCAGTTCTTC.

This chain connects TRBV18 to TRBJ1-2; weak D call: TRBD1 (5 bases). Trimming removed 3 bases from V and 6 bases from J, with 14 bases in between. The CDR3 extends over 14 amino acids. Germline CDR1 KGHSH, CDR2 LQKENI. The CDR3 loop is CASSPRGGENGYTF. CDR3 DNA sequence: TGTGCCAGCTCACCCCGGGGAGGGGAAAATGGCTACACCTTC.

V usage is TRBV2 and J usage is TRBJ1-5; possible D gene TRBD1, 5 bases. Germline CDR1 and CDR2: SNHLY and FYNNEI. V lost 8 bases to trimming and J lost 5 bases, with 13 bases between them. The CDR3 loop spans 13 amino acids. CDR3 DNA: TGTGCCAGCTTGATGGGGGGGGATCAGCCCCAGCATTTT. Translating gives CASLMGGDQPQHF.

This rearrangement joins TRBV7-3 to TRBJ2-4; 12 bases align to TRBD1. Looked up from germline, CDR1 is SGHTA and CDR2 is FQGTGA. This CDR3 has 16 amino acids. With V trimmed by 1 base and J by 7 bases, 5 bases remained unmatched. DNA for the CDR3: TGTGCCAGCAGCTTAATCCCGGGACAGGGGGCGAACATTCAGTACTTC. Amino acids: CASSLIPGQGANIQYF.

The CDR3 region is CASSLRWRDSSLSYEQYF. CDR3 coding DNA: TGCGCCAGCAGCTTGAGGTGGCGGGATAGCTCCCTCTCCTACGAGCAGTACTTC. The chain is built from TRBV5-1 and TRBJ2-7, with a tentative D call TRBD2 (6 bases). The CDR3 is 18 residues long. Between the trimmed V and J ends, which lost 1 base and 0 bases, there was a span of 20 bases. Germline-derived CDR1 and CDR2 are SGHRS and YFSETQ.

The CDR3, as DNA: TGTGCCAGCTCAGGTGGACTAGCGCAAAGCACAGATACGCAGTATTTT. Translated: CASSGGLAQSTDTQYF. The chain uses TRBV18 and TRBJ2-3; 9 positions match TRBD2. CDR1 is KGHSH, CDR2 LQKENI, per germline. This CDR3 is built from 16 residues. J lost 0 bases, V lost 5 bases, and 6 bases had no gene match.

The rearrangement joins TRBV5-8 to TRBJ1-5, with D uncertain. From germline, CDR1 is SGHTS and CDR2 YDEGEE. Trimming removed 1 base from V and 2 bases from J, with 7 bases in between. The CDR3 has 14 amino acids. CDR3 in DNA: TGTGCCAGCAGCTTGATCACCGGCAATCAGCCCCAGCATTTT. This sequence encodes CASSLITGNQPQHF.

Written as DNA, the CDR3 is TGCGCCAGCAGTGGAACACTGAGGGGCTACACCTTC. Encoded protein: CASSGTLRGYTF. The chain links TRBV10-2 to TRBJ1-2; D unclear. V was pared by 4 bases and J by 8 bases, with 11 bases between. CDR1 WSHSY and CDR2 SAAADI come from the germline V gene. This CDR3 has 12 amino acids.

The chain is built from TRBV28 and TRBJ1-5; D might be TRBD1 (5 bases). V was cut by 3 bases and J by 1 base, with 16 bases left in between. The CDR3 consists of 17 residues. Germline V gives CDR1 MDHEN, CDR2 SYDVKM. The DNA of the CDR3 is TGTGCCAGCAGTTTTACGGGCGCAGGGTACAGCAATCAGCCCCAGCATTTT. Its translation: CASSFTGAGYSNQPQHF.

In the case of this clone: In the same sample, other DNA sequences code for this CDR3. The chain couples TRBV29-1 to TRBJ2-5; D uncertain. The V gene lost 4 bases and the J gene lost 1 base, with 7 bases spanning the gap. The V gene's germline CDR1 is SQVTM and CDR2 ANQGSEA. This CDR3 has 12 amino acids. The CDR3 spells CSVASVQETQYF. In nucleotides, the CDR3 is TGCAGCGTTGCGTCAGTCCAAGAGACCCAGTACTTC. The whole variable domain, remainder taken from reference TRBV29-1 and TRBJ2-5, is SAVISQKPSRDICQRGTSLTIQCQVDSQVTMMFWYRQQPGQSLTLIATANQGSEATYESGFVIDKFPISRPNLTFSTLTVSNMSPEDSSIYLCSVASVQETQYFGPGTRLLVL.

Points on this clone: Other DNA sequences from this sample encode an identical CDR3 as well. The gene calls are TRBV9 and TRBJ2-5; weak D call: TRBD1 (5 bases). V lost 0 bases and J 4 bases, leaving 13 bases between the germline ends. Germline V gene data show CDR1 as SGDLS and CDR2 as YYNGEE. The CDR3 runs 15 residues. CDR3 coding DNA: TGTGCCAGCAGCGTAGTGGGCGGTGGGGCAGAGACCCAGTACTTC. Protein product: CASSVVGGGAETQYF.

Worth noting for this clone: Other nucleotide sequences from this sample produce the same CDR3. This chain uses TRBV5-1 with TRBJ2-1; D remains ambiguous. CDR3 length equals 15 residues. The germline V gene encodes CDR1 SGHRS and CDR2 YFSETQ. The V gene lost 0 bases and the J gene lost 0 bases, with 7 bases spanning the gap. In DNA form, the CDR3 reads TGCGCCAGCAGCTTGGCGGAGTTCTCCTACAATGAGCAGTTCTTC. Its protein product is CASSLAEFSYNEQFF.

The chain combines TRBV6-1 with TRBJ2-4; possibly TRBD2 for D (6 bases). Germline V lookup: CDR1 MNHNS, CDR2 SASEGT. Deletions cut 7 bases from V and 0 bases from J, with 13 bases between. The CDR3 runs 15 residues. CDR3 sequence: CASTGGDGAKNIQYF. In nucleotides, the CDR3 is TGTGCCAGCACGGGCGGGGACGGAGCCAAAAACATTCAGTACTTC.

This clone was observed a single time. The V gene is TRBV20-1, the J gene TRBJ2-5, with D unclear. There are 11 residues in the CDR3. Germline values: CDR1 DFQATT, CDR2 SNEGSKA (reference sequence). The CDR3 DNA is TGCGGCCCCTCCCTTGGAGAGACCCAGTACTTC. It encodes CGPSLGETQYF.

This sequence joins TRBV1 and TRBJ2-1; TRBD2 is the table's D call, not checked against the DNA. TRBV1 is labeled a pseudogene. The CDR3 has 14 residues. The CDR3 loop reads CTSSLPGRGYEQFF. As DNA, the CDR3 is TGCACCAGCAGCCTCCCCGGGAGGGGCTATGAGCAGTTCTTC.

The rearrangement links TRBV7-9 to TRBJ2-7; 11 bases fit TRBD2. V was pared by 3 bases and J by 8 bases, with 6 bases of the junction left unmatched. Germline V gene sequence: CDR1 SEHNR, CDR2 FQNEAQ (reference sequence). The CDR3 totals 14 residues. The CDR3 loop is CASSFELAGVKQYF. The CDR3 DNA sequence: TGTGCCAGCAGCTTCGAACTAGCGGGAGTGAAGCAGTACTTC.

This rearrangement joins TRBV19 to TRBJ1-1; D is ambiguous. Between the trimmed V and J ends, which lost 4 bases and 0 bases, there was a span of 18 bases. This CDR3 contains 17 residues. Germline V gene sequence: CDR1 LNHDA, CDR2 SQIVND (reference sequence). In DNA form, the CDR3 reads TGTGCCAGTAGTACGATAGGGCGGCAGATGATGAACACTGAAGCTTTCTTT. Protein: CASSTIGRQMMNTEAFF.

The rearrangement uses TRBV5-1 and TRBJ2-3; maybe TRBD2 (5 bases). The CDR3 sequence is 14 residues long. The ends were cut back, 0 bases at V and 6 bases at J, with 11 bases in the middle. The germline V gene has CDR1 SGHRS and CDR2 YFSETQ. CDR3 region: CASSLDLLVDTQYF. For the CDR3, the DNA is TGCGCCAGCAGCTTGGACCTACTAGTGGATACGCAGTATTTT.

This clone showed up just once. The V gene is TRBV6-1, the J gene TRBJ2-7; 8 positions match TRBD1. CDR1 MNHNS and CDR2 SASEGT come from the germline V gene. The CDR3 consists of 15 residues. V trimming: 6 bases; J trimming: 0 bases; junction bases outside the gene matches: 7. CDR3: CASSDWTGISYEQYF. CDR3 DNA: TGTGCCAGCAGCGATTGGACAGGGATCTCCTACGAGCAGTACTTC.

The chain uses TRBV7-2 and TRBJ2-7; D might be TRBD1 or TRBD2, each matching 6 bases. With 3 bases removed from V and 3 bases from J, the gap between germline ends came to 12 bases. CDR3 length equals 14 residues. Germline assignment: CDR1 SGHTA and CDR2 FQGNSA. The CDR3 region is CASSFEGGNYEQYF. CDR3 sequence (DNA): TGTGCCAGCAGCTTTGAAGGGGGGAACTACGAGCAGTACTTC.

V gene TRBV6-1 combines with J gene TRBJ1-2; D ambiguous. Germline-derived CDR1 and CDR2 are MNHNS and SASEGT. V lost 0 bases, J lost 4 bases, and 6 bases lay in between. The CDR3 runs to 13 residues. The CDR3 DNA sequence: TGTGCCAGCAGTGAAGCCAGTTCCTATGGCTACACCTTC. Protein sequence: CASSEASSYGYTF.

CDR3 sequence (DNA): TGCGCCAGCAGCGCTGGAGCAGGACACGACACAGATACGCAGTATTTT. Encoded protein: CASSAGAGHDTDTQYF. The V call is TRBV5-1, the J call TRBJ2-3; possibly TRBD1 for D (5 bases). Germline V gene lookup returns CDR1 SGHRS and CDR2 YFSETQ. The CDR3 has 16 residues. V gave up 4 bases and J gave up 2 bases, with 17 bases separating them.